The 32 T cell receptor beta chains below were found in one sample sequenced in a study of T cell repertoires in cytomegalovirus infection. MiXCR was run by TCRdb on the reads, yielding one entry per CDR3 protein. The sample consists of 650,000 to 900,000 distinct CDR3 sequences, 25% to 30% of them appearing once. Their antigen targets remain unknown. The material sequenced was cultured CD8+ T cells from PBMCs, taken from culture after CMV antigen stimulation. These receptors all stem from a human donor in good health (CMV status not recorded). Some clones in this sample may be carry-over from other donors' samples.

There are many counts of this clonotype. The genes are TRBV6-1 and TRBJ2-5; 9 bases match TRBD1. This CDR3 region has 15 residues. V dropped 5 bases and J dropped 2; count of bases not matched to a gene: 6. The germline V gene has CDR1 MNHNS and CDR2 SASEGT. CDR3 nucleotide sequence: TGTGCCAGCAGTCCCGGGACAGGGACACAAGAGACCCAGTACTTC. Its translation: CASSPGTGTQETQYF.

The gene calls are TRBV11-2 and TRBJ1-6; TRBD1 matches at 8 bases. The CDR3 runs to 19 residues. The J segment lost 2 bases and the V segment lost 4 bases, leaving 13 bases of the junction unmatched. In germline, CDR1 is SGHAT, CDR2 FQNNGV. The CDR3 loop is CASSSETGELGTYNSPLHF. In DNA form, the CDR3 reads TGTGCCAGCAGCTCAGAGACAGGGGAGTTAGGCACCTATAATTCACCCCTCCACTTT.

The table lists this clonotype with a few counts. V usage is TRBV7-9 and J usage is TRBJ2-7, with 7 bases fitting TRBD1. The CDR3 is 16 amino acids. Germline V gene data show CDR1 as SEHNR and CDR2 as FQNEAQ (reference sequence). V dropped 4 bases and J dropped 2; count of bases not matched to a gene: 11. The DNA for the CDR3 is TGTGCCAGCAGCTCAACTCAGGGGGACGGCGCCTACGAGCAGTACTTC. It translates to CASSSTQGDGAYEQYF.

The sample holds a few counts of this clonotype. The rearrangement links TRBV6-2 or TRBV6-3 to TRBJ2-1; D tentatively reads TRBD1 or TRBD2 (6 bases each). V gave up 6 bases and J gave up 9 bases, with 15 bases separating them. Germline values: CDR1 MNHEY, CDR2 SVGEGT. This CDR3 has 13 residues. The CDR3: CASRRPGEVEQFF. The CDR3 nucleotides read TGTGCCAGCAGGCGACCAGGGGAGGTTGAGCAGTTCTTC.

The chain uses TRBV23-1 and TRBJ2-3; D is perhaps TRBD1 (6 bases). TRBV23-1 is an ORF, with its function uncertain. The CDR3 is 15 amino acids. V was clipped by 7 bases and J by 0 bases, with 14 bases between them. The CDR3 protein is CASIRRQASTDTQYF. In DNA form, the CDR3 reads TGCGCCAGCATTCGGAGACAGGCTAGCACAGATACGCAGTATTTT.

The chain recombines TRBV12-3 or TRBV12-4 with TRBJ2-1, with D perhaps TRBD1 or TRBD2 (5 bases each). V gave up 7 bases and J gave up 0 bases, with 13 bases separating them. The CDR3 length is 15 residues. CDR3 protein: CASTRWGNSYNEQFF. The CDR3 coding sequence is TGTGCCAGCACCCGTTGGGGGAACTCCTACAATGAGCAGTTCTTC.

J is TRBJ2-2 and V is TRBV5-1, with D uncertain. Germline V CDR1 and CDR2: SGHRS, YFSETQ. CDR3 size: 15 residues. The V end was cut by 0 bases, the J end by 5 bases, with 11 bases between. This chain's CDR3 is CASSLGRWGTGELFF. DNA of the CDR3: TGCGCCAGCAGCTTGGGGCGCTGGGGTACCGGGGAGCTGTTTTTT.

Notes on this clonotype: The junction differs from germline at one of its ends, possibly a read error. The rearrangement joins TRBV7-4 to TRBJ1-2, with 7 positions matching TRBD1. Germline V gene data show CDR1 as SGHVT and CDR2 as SQSDAQ. The CDR3 runs 15 residues. This CDR3 reads CASSPTTGSNYGCTF. As DNA, the CDR3 is TGTGCCAGCAGCCCGACGACAGGGTCTAACTATGGCTGCACCTTC.

This clonotype appeared a few times. Here the CDR3 reads CATSDLNSNQETQYF. The CDR3 coding sequence is TGTGCCACCAGTGATTTAAACAGCAACCAAGAGACCCAGTACTTC. The V gene is TRBV24-1, the J gene TRBJ2-5; D ambiguous. The CDR3 is 15 residues long. V dropped 1 base and J dropped 0 bases, with 8 bases sitting between them. Per germline, CDR1 KGHDR and CDR2 SFDVKD.

The chain uses TRBV28 and TRBJ2-7; TRBD2 is a possible D gene (6 bases). This CDR3 contains 14 residues. V gave up 3 bases and J gave up 5 bases, with 14 bases separating them. Germline CDR1 is MDHEN and CDR2 is SYDVKM. In DNA, the CDR3 is TGTGCCAGCAGTTTTTTCCTTACGGGGGACGAGCAGTACGTC. It is translated as CASSFFLTGDEQYV.

This chain uses TRBV27 with TRBJ1-3; no firm D call. The CDR3 sequence is 15 residues long. Germline lookup yields CDR1 MNHEY and CDR2 SMNVEV (reference sequence). The ends were cut back, 2 bases at V and 0 bases at J, with 8 bases in the middle. The CDR3, as DNA: TGTGCCAGCAGTTTACCGTCATACTCTGGAAACACCATATATTTT. The encoded protein is CASSLPSYSGNTIYF.

This clonotype was observed a handful of times. The chain employs TRBV12-3 or TRBV12-4 and TRBJ1-1; no clear D. CDR3 length: 15 amino acids. The V end was cut by 3 bases, the J end by 6 bases, with 17 bases between. CDR3 coding DNA: TGTGCCAGCAGTTTCCGGCCTCGTGGGGAGGCTGAAGCTTTCTTT. The encoded protein is CASSFRPRGEAEAFF.

The V gene is TRBV15, the J gene TRBJ2-7; 7 bases match TRBD1. This CDR3 contains 15 residues. The germline V gene has CDR1 LNHNV and CDR2 YYDKDF (reference sequence). Trimming removed 2 bases from V and 0 bases from J; junction bases left unmatched: 4. The CDR3 here is CATSRRDSFSYEQYV. CDR3 bases: TGTGCCACCAGCAGACGGGACAGTTTCTCCTACGAGCAGTACGTC.

This clonotype was observed a handful of times. This chain uses TRBV5-1 with TRBJ2-3; D is uncertain. This CDR3 has 14 residues. With 0 bases removed from V and 5 bases from J, the gap between germline ends came to 10 bases. Germline values: CDR1 SGHRS, CDR2 YFSETQ. The CDR3 is CASSLEALGDTQYF. CDR3 nucleotide sequence: TGCGCCAGCAGCTTGGAGGCGCTAGGAGATACGCAGTATTTT.

This clonotype has ten or more counts. The rearrangement uses TRBV12-3 or TRBV12-4 and TRBJ1-2; 7 positions agree with TRBD1. This CDR3 region has 15 residues. J was trimmed by 4 bases and V by 7 bases; bases with no gene match: 12. The CDR3 protein is CASKGPGGGVYGYTF. The CDR3 DNA is TGTGCCAGCAAGGGTCCCGGAGGGGGCGTCTATGGCTACACCTTC.

This clonotype has a count of ten or more. The chain recombines TRBV11-2 with TRBJ2-1, with TRBD1 matching over 9 bases. Germline CDR1 reads SGHAT; CDR2 reads FQNNGV. The CDR3 consists of 18 residues. Unmatched junction bases numbered 15, after V lost 1 base and J lost 8 bases. DNA of the CDR3: TGTGCCAGCAGCTTAGGGGTAACGGGACAGGGTAGTTTCTATGAGCAGTTCTTC. Protein: CASSLGVTGQGSFYEQFF.

The chain links TRBV5-4 to TRBJ2-2, with TRBD2 identical over 7 bases. V was clipped by 0 bases and J by 1 base; unmatched bases: 6. CDR1 and CDR2 (germline): SGHNT, YYREEE (reference sequence). CDR3 length: 17 residues. The CDR3 nucleotides read TGTGCCAGCAGCTTGGCCTGGGGGAGGGGGAACACCGGGGAGCTGTTTTTT. It encodes CASSLAWGRGNTGELFF.

V is TRBV27 and J is TRBJ2-5; 7 bases line up with TRBD2. Trimming cost V 10 bases and J 7 bases; bases outside gene matches: 15. Germline lookup yields CDR1 MNHEY and CDR2 SMNVEV (reference sequence). The CDR3 is 14 residues long. CDR3 region: CATSERGYLGTQYF. The CDR3 bases are TGTGCCACCTCTGAGCGGGGTTATTTGGGGACCCAGTACTTC.

This clonotype was detected a few times. The rearrangement links TRBV6-1 to TRBJ2-2, with 8 bases matching TRBD2. J gave up 8 bases and V 6 bases, and 17 bases lay outside the gene matches. The CDR3 runs 17 residues. In germline, CDR1 is MNHNS, CDR2 SASEGT. The DNA of the CDR3 is TGTGCCAGCAGCCTCCTGGCAGTAGCGGGGCCCCGAGGGGAGCTGTTTTTT. This translates into CASSLLAVAGPRGELFF.

This sequence joins TRBV2 and TRBJ2-2, with D perhaps assigned TRBD1 or TRBD2 (5 bases each). Trimming cost V 11 bases and J 5 bases, with 15 bases left between them. The CDR3 sequence is 13 residues long. Germline CDR1 SNHLY, CDR2 FYNNEI. DNA for the CDR3: TGTGCCTTTTTGCAGGGAGCGACCGGGGAGCTGTTTTTT. It translates to CAFLQGATGELFF.

This chain joins TRBV27 and TRBJ2-7, with 7 bases fitting TRBD1. The germline gives CDR1 MNHEY, CDR2 SMNVEV (reference sequence). This CDR3 spans 11 amino acids. The ends lost 7 bases at V and 6 bases at J; junction bases unmatched: 3. The CDR3 bases are TGTGCCAGCACCACAGGGGCCGAGCAGTACTTC. It yields the protein CASTTGAEQYF.

This chain joins TRBV6-2 or TRBV6-3 and TRBJ2-2, with D hard to call. The V gene lost 6 bases and the J gene lost 1 base, with 21 bases spanning the gap. CDR3 length: 18 amino acids. The germline gives CDR1 MNHEY, CDR2 SVGEGT. CDR3: CASRRQIGSFLNTGELFF. In DNA, the CDR3 is TGTGCCAGCAGAAGACAAATTGGCAGTTTCTTGAACACCGGGGAGCTGTTTTTT.

J is TRBJ1-6 and V is TRBV9; TRBD1 agrees at 7 bases. Unmatched junction bases numbered 8, after V lost 4 bases and J lost 7 bases. The CDR3 has 15 amino acids. Per the germline V gene, CDR1 is SGDLS and CDR2 is YYNGEE. The CDR3 nucleotides are TGTGCCAGCAGCTTACGATCGGGACAGAATTCACCCCTCCACTTT. It encodes CASSLRSGQNSPLHF.

This clonotype was found a few times. This chain uses TRBV27 with TRBJ1-6; D is ambiguous. The CDR3 covers 13 residues. Trimming removed 2 bases from V and 4 bases from J, with 3 bases in between. Germline V lookup: CDR1 MNHEY, CDR2 SMNVEV (reference sequence). The CDR3: CASSLQYNSPLHF. CDR3 in DNA: TGTGCCAGCAGTTTACAGTATAATTCACCCCTCCACTTT.

This clonotype was detected ten times or more. The rearrangement uses TRBV12-3 or TRBV12-4 and TRBJ1-1, with D tentatively TRBD1 (6 bases). This CDR3 contains 15 residues. V was clipped by 10 bases and J by 5 bases, with 23 bases between them. The CDR3 coding sequence is TGTGCCATCAAAGGGGGTAGTGGGGGTCAGACTGAAGCTTTCTTT. Translated, it gives CAIKGGSGGQTEAFF.

The genes are TRBV27 and TRBJ2-7; 10 nucleotides line up with TRBD1. The CDR3 sequence is 16 residues long. The trim removed 5 bases at V and 3 bases at J, leaving 10 bases unmatched. The V gene's germline CDR1 is MNHEY and CDR2 SMNVEV (reference sequence). The CDR3: CASSPDRTGGNYEQYF. CDR3 DNA sequence: TGTGCCAGCAGTCCAGATCGGACAGGGGGAAACTACGAGCAGTACTTC.

The DNA of the CDR3 is TGTGCCAGCACCCGCCGGACAGTAAATTCACCCCTCCACTTT. Protein: CASTRRTVNSPLHF. This chain links TRBV6-2 or TRBV6-3 with TRBJ1-6; maybe TRBD1 (6 bases). This CDR3 region has 14 residues. Looked up from germline, CDR1 is MNHEY and CDR2 is SVGEGT. Trimming stripped 7 bases from V and 7 bases from J, with 14 bases between.

With respect to this clonotype: A read error may account for a junction end that differs from germline. V is TRBV4-1 and J is TRBJ2-2, with D unresolved. CDR1 is MGHRA, CDR2 YSYEKL, per germline. The CDR3 has 15 amino acids. The CDR3 is CTSSQGPLGTGELFF. DNA of the CDR3: TGCACCAGCAGCCAAGGCCCCTTGGGCACCGGGGAGCTGTTTTTT.

This chain links TRBV5-4 with TRBJ2-5, with 7 bases that match TRBD2. The CDR3 sequence is 15 residues long. The V segment lost 1 base and the J segment 1 base; nucleotides outside the gene matches: 4. In germline, CDR1 is SGHNT, CDR2 YYREEE (reference sequence). For the CDR3, the DNA is TGTGCCAGCAGCTTGAAGCGGGAAACCCAAGAGACCCAGTACTTC. Its protein is CASSLKRETQETQYF.

The table lists this clonotype with a few counts. The gene calls are TRBV12-3 or TRBV12-4 and TRBJ2-7; TRBD2 matches 8 bases. The V gene end was trimmed by 4 bases and the J gene end by 6 bases; junction bases not matched to a gene: 11. The CDR3 covers 15 residues. CDR3 nucleotides: TGTGCCAGCAGTTCGAGGCCCGGGACTAGGGGCGAGCAGTACTTC. Protein product: CASSSRPGTRGEQYF.

The chain recombines TRBV10-3 with TRBJ2-3, with 8 bases aligning to TRBD1. CDR1 is ENHRY, CDR2 SYGVKD, per germline. The CDR3 extends over 13 amino acids. The V gene end was trimmed by 7 bases and the J gene end by 6 bases; junction bases not matched to a gene: 6. The CDR3 here is CAITRTGTDTQYF. The CDR3 DNA reads TGTGCCATCACCCGGACAGGGACGGATACGCAGTATTTT.

V usage is TRBV29-1 and J usage is TRBJ2-1; D gene unclear. Trimming shortened V by 3 bases and J by 15 bases, and 15 bases separated the two germline ends. The CDR3 loop spans 11 amino acids. Looked up from germline, CDR1 is SQVTM and CDR2 is ANQGSEA. CDR3 amino acids: CSVDSALHRFF. The CDR3 bases are TGCAGCGTTGATTCGGCCTTACACAGGTTCTTC.